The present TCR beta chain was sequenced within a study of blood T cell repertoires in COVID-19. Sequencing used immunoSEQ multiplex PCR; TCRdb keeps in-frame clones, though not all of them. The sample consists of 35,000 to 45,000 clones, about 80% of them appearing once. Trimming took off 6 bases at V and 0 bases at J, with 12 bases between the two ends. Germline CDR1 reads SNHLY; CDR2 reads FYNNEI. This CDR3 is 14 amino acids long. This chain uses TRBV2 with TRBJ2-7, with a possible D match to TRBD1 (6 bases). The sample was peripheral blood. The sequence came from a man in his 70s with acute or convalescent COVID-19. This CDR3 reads CASRSGHTSYEQYF. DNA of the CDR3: TGTGCCAGCAGGTCGGGACACACCTCCTACGAGCAGTACTTC.